This TCR beta chain was profiled in a study of glioma-infiltrating T cells. As for the study in general: Glioma patients had dexamethasone for six or fewer days before surgery. Study observations and caveats: Only very few CDR3 sequences appeared in both tissue and blood. Shared blood CDR3 signature motifs marked patients with low tissue-blood divergence. Non-neoplastic patients had below-expected tissue-blood divergence, while all gliomas exceeded expectation.

TCR alpha and beta CDR3 regions were amplified from RNA using iRepertoire nested multiplex PCR. TCRdb re-derived calls from the multiplex PCR reads in MiXCR, one entry per CDR3 protein. The sample shows fewer than 500,000 distinct CDR3 sequences, approximately 42% of them seen only once. Concerning this clonotype itself: Antigen specificity is unknown. Its ends do not fully match the called genes, so a read error is possible.

The clonotype was recovered from a human donor with low-grade glioma or glioblastoma, undergoing nonglioma brain surgery, or in good health (not recorded which). Material for sequencing was glioma tissue, nonneoplastic brain tissue, or PBMCs (not recorded which).

The chain's CDR3 is CASTVRGGQGAYEQCF. CDR3 DNA: TGTGCCAGCACCGTTCGGGGGGGGCAAGGGGCCTACGAGCAGTGCTTC. The chain links TRBV7-2 to TRBJ2-7; 8 nucleotides line up with TRBD2. CDR3 length: 16 amino acids. Germline lookup yields CDR1 SGHTA and CDR2 FQGNSA.